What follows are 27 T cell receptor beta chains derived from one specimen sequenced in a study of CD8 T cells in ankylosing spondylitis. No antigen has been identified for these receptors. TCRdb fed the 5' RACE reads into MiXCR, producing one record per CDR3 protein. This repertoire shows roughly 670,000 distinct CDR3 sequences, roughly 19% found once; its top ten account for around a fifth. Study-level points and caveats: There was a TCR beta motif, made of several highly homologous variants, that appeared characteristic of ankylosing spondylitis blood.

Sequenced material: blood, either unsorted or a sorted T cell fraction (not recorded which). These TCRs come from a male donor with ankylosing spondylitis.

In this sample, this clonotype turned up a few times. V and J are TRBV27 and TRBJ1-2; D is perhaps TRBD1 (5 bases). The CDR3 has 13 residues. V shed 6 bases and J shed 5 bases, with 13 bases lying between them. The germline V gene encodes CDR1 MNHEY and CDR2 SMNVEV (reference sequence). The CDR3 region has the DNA TGTGCCAGCAGGAGGGGATTGGCATATGGCTACACCTTC. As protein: CASRRGLAYGYTF.

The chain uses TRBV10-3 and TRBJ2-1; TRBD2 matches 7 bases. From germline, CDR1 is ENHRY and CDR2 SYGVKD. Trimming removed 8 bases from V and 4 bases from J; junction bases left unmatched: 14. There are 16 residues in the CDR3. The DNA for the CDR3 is TGTGCCATCCGAGGGGTGGGAGGGAACTTTTACAATGAGCAGTTCTTC. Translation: CAIRGVGGNFYNEQFF.

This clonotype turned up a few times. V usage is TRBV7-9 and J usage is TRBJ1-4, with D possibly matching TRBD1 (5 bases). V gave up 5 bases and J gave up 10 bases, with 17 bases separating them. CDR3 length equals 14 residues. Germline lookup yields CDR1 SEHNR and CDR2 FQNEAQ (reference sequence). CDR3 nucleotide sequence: TGTGCCAGCAGCCGGGACCCTAGTTCGGGAAAACTGTTTTTT. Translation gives CASSRDPSSGKLFF.

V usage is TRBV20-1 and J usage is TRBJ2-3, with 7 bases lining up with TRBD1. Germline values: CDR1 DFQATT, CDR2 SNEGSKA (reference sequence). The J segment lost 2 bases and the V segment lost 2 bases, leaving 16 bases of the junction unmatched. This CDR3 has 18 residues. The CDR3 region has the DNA TGCAGTGCTAGATACCTCGGGGACAGTTTATTTCCCACAGATACGCAGTATTTT. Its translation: CSARYLGDSLFPTDTQYF.

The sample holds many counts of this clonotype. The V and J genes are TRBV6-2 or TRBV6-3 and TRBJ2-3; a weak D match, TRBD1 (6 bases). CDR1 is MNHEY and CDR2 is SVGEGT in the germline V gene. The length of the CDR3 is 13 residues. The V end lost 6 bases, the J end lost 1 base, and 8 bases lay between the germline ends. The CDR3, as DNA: TGTGCCAGCAGATGGACAGGCACAGATACGCAGTATTTT. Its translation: CASRWTGTDTQYF.

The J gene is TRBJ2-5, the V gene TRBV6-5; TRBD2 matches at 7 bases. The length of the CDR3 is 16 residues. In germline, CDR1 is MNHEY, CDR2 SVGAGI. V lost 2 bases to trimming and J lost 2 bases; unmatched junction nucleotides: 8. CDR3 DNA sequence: TGTGCCAGCAGTTACGGGTTCGGCGGGGGACAAGAGACCCAGTACTTC. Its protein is CASSYGFGGGQETQYF.

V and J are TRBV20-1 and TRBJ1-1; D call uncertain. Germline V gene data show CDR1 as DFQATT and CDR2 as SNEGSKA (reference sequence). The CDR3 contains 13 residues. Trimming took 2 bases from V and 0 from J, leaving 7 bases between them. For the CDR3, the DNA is TGCAGTGCTAGACGTAGGATGAACACTGAAGCTTTCTTT. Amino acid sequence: CSARRRMNTEAFF.

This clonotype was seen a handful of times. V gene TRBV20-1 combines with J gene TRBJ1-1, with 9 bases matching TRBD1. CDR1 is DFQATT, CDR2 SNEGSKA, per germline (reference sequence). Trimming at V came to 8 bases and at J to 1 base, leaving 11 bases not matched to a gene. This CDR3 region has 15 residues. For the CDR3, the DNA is TGCAGTTCCGAAGCTCCGGGACAGGGGAACACTGAAGCTTTCTTT. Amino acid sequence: CSSEAPGQGNTEAFF.

The chain's CDR3 is CSARQGAVSGANVLTF. In DNA form, the CDR3 reads TGCAGTGCAAGACAGGGGGCGGTCTCTGGGGCCAACGTCCTGACTTTC. The genes are TRBV20-1 and TRBJ2-6; TRBD1 matches at 10 bases. Unmatched junction bases numbered 5, after V lost 6 bases and J lost 0 bases. The germline CDR1 and CDR2 sequences are DFQATT and SNEGSKA (reference sequence). The length of the CDR3 is 16 residues.

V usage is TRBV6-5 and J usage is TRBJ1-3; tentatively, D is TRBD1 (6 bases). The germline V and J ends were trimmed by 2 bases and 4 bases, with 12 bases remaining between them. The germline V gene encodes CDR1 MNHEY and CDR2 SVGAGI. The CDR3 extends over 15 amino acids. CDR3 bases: TGTGCCAGCAGTTACCCCGCAGGGGTCGGAAACACCATATATTTT. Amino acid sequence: CASSYPAGVGNTIYF.

The DNA for the CDR3 is TGTGCCAGCAACTTAGCGGGGGGCGCGTCTGGGGCCAACGTCCTGACTTTC. This gives the protein CASNLAGGASGANVLTF. V and J are TRBV12-3 or TRBV12-4 and TRBJ2-6; 10 bases align to TRBD2. Unmatched junction bases numbered 7, after V lost 7 bases and J lost 1 base. This CDR3 is built from 17 residues.

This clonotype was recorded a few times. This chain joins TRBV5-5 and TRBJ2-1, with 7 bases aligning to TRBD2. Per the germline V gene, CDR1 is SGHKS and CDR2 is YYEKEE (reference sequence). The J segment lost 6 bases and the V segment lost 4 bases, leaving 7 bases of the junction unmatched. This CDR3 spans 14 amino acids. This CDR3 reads CASSGGGRFNEQFF. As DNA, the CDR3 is TGTGCCAGCAGCGGCGGGGGACGGTTCAATGAGCAGTTCTTC.

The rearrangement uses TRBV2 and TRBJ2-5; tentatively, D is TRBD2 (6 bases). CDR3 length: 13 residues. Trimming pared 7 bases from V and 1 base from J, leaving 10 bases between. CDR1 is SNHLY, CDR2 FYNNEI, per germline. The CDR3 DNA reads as TGTGCCAGCAAGGGCGGGACCCAAGAGACCCAGTACTTC. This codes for CASKGGTQETQYF.

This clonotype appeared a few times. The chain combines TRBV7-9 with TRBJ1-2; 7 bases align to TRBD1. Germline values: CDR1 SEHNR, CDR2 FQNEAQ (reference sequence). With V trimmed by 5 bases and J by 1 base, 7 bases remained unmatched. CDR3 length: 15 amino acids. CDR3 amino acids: CASSPTGVDNYGYTF. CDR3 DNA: TGTGCCAGCAGCCCCACAGGGGTAGATAACTATGGCTACACCTTC.

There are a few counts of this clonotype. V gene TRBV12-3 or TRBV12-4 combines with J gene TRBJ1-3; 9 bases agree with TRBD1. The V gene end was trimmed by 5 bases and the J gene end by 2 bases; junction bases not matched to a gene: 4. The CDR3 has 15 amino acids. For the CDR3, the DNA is TGTGCCAGCAGTGATTACAGGGGGCCTGGAAACACCATATATTTT. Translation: CASSDYRGPGNTIYF.

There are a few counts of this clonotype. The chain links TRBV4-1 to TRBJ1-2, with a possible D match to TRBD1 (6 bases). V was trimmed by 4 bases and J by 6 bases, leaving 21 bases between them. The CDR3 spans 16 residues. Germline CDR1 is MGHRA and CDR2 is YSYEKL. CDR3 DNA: TGCGCCAGCAGCCCTCAACAGGGCGGCATTTTCAATGGCTACACCTTC. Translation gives CASSPQQGGIFNGYTF.

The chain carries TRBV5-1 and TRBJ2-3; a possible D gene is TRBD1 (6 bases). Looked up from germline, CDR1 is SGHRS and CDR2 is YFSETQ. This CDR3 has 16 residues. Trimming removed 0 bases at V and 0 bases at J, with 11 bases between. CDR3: CASSLGGLTSTDTQYF. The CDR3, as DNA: TGCGCCAGCAGCTTGGGGGGGCTAACTAGCACAGATACGCAGTATTTT. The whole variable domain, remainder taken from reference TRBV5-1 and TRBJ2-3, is KAGVTQTPRYLIKTRGQQVTLSCSPISGHRSVSWYQQTPGQGLQFLFEYFSETQRNKGNFPGRFSGRQFSNSRSEMNVSTLELGDSALYLCASSLGGLTSTDTQYFGPGTRLTVL.

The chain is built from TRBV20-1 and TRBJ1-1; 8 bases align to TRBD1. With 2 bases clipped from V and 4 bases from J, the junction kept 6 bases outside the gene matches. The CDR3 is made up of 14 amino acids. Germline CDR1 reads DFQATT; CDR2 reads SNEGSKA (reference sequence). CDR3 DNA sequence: TGCAGTGCTAGAAGGCAGGGGGCGCTCACTGAAGCTTTCTTT. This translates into CSARRQGALTEAFF.

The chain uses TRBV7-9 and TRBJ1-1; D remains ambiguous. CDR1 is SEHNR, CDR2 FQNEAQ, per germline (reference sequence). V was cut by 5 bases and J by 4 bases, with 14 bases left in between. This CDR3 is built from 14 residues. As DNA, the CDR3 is TGTGCCAGCAGCCCCCGCGGGAGCCTCACTGAAGCTTTCTTT. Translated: CASSPRGSLTEAFF.

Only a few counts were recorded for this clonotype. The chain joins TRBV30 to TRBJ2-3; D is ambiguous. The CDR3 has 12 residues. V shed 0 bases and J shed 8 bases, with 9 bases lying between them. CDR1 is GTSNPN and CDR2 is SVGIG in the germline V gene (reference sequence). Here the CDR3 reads CAWSVDLGTQYF. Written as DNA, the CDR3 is TGTGCCTGGAGTGTAGATTTAGGTACGCAGTATTTT.

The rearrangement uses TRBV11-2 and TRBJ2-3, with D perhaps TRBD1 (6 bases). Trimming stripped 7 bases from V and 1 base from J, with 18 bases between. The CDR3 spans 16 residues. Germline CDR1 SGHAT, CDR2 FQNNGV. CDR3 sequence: CASTQGLGFGTDTQYF. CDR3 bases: TGTGCCAGCACCCAGGGGTTGGGATTCGGCACAGATACGCAGTATTTT.

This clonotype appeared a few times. The CDR3 sequence: CSARSTGLAPYNEQFF. CDR3 sequence (DNA): TGCAGTGCTAGATCGACCGGACTAGCGCCCTACAATGAGCAGTTCTTC. V gene TRBV20-1 combines with J gene TRBJ2-1, with 9 nucleotides matching TRBD2. There are 16 residues in the CDR3. Unmatched junction bases numbered 7, after V lost 2 bases and J lost 2 bases. Germline loops: CDR1 DFQATT, CDR2 SNEGSKA (reference sequence).

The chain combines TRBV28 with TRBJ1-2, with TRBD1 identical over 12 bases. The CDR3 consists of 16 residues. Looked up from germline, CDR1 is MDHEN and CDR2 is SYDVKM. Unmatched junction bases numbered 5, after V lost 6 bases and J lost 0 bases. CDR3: CASRGTGGLANYGYTF. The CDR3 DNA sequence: TGTGCCAGCAGGGGGACAGGGGGCTTAGCTAACTATGGCTACACCTTC.

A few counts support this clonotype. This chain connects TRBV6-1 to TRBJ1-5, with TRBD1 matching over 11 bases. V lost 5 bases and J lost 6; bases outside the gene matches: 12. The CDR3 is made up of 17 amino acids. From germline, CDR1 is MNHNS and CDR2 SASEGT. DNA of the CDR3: TGTGCCAGCAGTACGACTTGGACAGGGGGCAAAGTTCAGCCCCAGCATTTT. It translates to CASSTTWTGGKVQPQHF.

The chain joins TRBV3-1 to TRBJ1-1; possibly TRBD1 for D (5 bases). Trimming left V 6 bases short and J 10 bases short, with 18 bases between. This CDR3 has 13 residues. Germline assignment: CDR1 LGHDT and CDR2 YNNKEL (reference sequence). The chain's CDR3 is CASSLGRVGPAFF. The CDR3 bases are TGTGCCAGCAGTTTAGGCAGGGTCGGCCCAGCTTTCTTT.

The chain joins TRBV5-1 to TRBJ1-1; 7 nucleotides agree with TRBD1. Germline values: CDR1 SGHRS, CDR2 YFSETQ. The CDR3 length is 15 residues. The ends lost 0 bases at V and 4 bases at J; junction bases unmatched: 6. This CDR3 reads CASSLEEGAGTEAFF. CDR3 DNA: TGCGCCAGCAGCTTGGAGGAGGGGGCCGGCACTGAAGCTTTCTTT.

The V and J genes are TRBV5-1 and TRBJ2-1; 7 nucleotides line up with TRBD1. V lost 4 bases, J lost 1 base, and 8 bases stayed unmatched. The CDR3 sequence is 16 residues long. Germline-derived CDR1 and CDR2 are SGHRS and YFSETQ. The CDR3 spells CASSPNTGASYNEQFF. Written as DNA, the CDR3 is TGCGCCAGCAGCCCAAACACAGGGGCGTCCTACAATGAGCAGTTCTTC.